Sequencing of this TCR beta chain was carried out in a study of CD8 T cells in ankylosing spondylitis. Broader study findings: What seemed typical of ankylosing spondylitis blood was a TCR beta motif built from about 8 highly homologous variants. Relatively scarce in peripheral blood, disease-linked clones were CD8+. From matched ankylosing spondylitis synovial fluid, disease-linked clones were reportedly recovered at significantly enriched levels.

MiXCR was run by TCRdb on the 5' RACE reads, yielding one entry per CDR3 protein. The sample lists 100,000 or so distinct CDR3 sequences; less than 25% were seen once. The germline V and J ends were trimmed by 4 bases and 4 bases, with 7 bases remaining between them. The CDR3 extends over 12 amino acids. Germline CDR1 MDHEN, CDR2 SYDVKM. Regarding this clonotype: Its antigen is undetermined.

The chain carries TRBV28 and TRBJ1-2, with unresolved D. This sequence originates from a male donor with ankylosing spondylitis. The sample taken for sequencing was synovial fluid, either unsorted or a sorted T cell fraction (not recorded which). The CDR3 DNA reads TGTGCCAGCAGTTCAAGTTCCTATGGCTACACCTTC. Its translation: CASSSSSYGYTF.